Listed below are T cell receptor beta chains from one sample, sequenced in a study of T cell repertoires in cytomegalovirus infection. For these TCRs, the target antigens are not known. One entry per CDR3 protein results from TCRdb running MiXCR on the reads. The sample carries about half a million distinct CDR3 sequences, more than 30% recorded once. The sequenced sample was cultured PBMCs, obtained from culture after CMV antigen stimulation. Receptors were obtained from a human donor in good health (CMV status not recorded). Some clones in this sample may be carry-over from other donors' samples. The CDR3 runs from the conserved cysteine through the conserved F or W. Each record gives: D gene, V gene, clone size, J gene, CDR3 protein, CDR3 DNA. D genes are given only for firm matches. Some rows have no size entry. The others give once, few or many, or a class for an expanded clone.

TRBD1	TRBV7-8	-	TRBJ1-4	CASSPQGAMANEKLFF	TGTGCCAGCAGCCCACAGGGGGCGATGGCTAATGAAAAACTGTTTTTT
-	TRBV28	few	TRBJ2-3	CASIPGGSTDTQYF	TGTGCCAGCATCCCTGGGGGGAGCACAGATACGCAGTATTTT
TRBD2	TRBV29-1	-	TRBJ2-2	CSVLGGSGRGAGELFF	TGCAGCGTCCTAGGGGGTAGCGGGAGAGGAGCCGGGGAGCTGTTTTTT
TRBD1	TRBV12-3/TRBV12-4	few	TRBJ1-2	CASSPLRGRRDYGYTF	TGTGCCAGCAGTCCCCTTAGGGGGCGCCGGGACTATGGCTACACCTTC
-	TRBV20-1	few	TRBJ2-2	CSASGTGELFF	TGCAGTGCTAGCGGGACCGGGGAGCTGTTTTTT
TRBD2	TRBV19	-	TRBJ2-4	CASSRTSGVSIAKNIQYF	TGTGCCAGTTCGCGGACTAGCGGGGTTTCGATAGCCAAAAACATTCAGTACTTC
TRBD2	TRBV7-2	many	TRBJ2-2	CASSAGLAGGSGDTGELFF	TGTGCCAGCAGCGCCGGACTAGCGGGAGGAAGCGGGGACACCGGGGAGCTGTTTTTT
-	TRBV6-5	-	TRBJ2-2	CASSPMTGLNTGELFF	TGTGCCAGCAGCCCCATGACAGGTTTAAACACCGGGGAGCTGTTTTTT
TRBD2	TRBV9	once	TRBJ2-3	CASSGLAGGGDTQYF	TGTGCCAGCAGCGGACTAGCGGGAGGTGGAGATACGCAGTATTTT
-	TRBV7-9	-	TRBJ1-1	CASFLARAGEYGVTEAFF	TGTGCCAGCTTCCTCGCCAGGGCAGGGGAGTATGGAGTCACTGAAGCTTTCTTT
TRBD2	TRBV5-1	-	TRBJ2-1	CASSPGLAASYNEQFF	TGCGCCAGCAGCCCGGGACTAGCGGCCTCATACAATGAGCAGTTCTTC
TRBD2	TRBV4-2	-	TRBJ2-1	CASSQDLAGQQSSYNEQFF	TGTGCCAGCAGCCAAGACTTAGCGGGACAACAGAGCTCCTACAATGAGCAGTTCTTC
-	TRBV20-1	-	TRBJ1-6	CSARSHRSSYNSPLHF	TGCAGTGCTCGGTCCCACAGGAGCTCCTATAATTCACCCCTCCACTTT
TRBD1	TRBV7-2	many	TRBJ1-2	CASSLDRGYLNYGYTF	TGTGCCAGCAGCTTGGACAGGGGGTACTTGAACTATGGCTACACCTTC
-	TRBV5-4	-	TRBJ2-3	CASQIVGSWDTQYF	TGTGCCAGCCAAATCGTGGGCTCGTGGGATACGCAGTATTTT
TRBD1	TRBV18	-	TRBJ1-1	CASSPLKMLGQGPSEAFF	TGTGCCAGCTCACCACTGAAGATGTTGGGACAGGGCCCCTCTGAAGCTTTCTTT
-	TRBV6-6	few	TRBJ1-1	CASSKNTGTLNTEAFF	TGTGCCAGCAGTAAGAACACCGGGACACTGAACACTGAAGCTTTCTTT
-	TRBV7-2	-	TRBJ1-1	CASSIGGMNTEAFF	TGTGCCAGCAGCATAGGGGGGATGAACACTGAAGCTTTCTTT
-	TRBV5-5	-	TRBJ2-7	CASSLQGSTYEQYF	TGTGCCAGCAGCTTGCAGGGGAGCACCTACGAGCAGTACTTC
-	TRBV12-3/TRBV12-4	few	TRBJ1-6	CASILGTARNSPLHF	TGTGCCAGCATCCTGGGGACCGCGAGAAATTCACCCCTCCACTTT
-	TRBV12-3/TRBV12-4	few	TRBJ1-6	CASKVSDPTYNSPLHF	TGTGCCAGCAAAGTCAGCGATCCTACCTATAATTCACCCCTCCACTTT
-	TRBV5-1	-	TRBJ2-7	CASSLETVSVHEQYF	TGCGCCAGCAGCTTGGAAACAGTTTCTGTGCACGAGCAGTACTTC
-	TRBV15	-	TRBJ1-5	CATSRGPTVTQPQHF	TGTGCCACCAGCAGAGGGCCTACCGTCACCCAGCCCCAGCATTTT
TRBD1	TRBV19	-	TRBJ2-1	CASSIDLVTGRNEQFF	TGTGCCAGTAGTATAGACCTTGTGACAGGGCGCAATGAGCAGTTCTTC
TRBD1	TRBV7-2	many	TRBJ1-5	CASSLRVGGEDSNQPQHF	TGTGCCAGCAGCTTACGGGTAGGGGGCGAGGATAGCAATCAGCCCCAGCATTTT
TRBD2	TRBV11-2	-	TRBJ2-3	CASSFLTSGRADTQYF	TGTGCCAGCAGCTTTTTAACTAGCGGGAGGGCAGATACGCAGTATTTT
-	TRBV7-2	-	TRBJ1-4	CASSLMRTGEKLFF	TGTGCCAGCAGCTTAATGAGGACGGGTGAAAAACTGTTTTTT
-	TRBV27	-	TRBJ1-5	CASSSIMDLGPNQPQHF	TGTGCCAGCAGTTCCATTATGGACCTCGGTCCCAATCAGCCCCAGCATTTT
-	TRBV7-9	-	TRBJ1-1	CASSLGTGVVVNTEAFF	TGTGCCAGCAGCTTAGGAACAGGCGTAGTGGTGAACACTGAAGCTTTCTTT
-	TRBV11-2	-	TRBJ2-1	CASSFSVEQFF	TGTGCCAGCAGCTTTTCGGTAGAGCAGTTCTTC
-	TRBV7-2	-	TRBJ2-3	CASSRYADTQYF	TGTGCCAGCAGCCGCTACGCAGATACGCAGTATTTT
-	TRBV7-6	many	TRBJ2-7	CASSLKDGSYEQYF	TGTGCCAGCAGCCTAAAGGACGGATCCTACGAGCAGTACTTC
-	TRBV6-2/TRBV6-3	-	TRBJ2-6	CASSYRGGGSSGANVLTF	TGTGCCAGCAGTTACAGAGGAGGGGGGAGCTCTGGGGCCAACGTCCTGACTTTC
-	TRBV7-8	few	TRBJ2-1	CASSPLASGGNEQFF	TGTGCCAGCAGCCCCTTAGCAAGCGGTGGCAATGAGCAGTTCTTC
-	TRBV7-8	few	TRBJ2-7	CASSLRTRSYEQYF	TGTGCCAGCAGCTTAAGGACAAGGAGCTACGAGCAGTACTTC
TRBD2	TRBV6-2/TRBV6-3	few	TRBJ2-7	CASTGTSGYEQYF	TGTGCCAGCACCGGGACTAGCGGTTACGAGCAGTACTTC
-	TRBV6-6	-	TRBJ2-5	CASSYSGTRQETQYF	TGTGCCAGCAGTTACTCAGGGACTCGGCAAGAGACCCAGTACTTC
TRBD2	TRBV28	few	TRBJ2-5	CASSLWVAGSQETQYF	TGTGCCAGCAGTTTATGGGTAGCGGGGTCCCAAGAGACCCAGTACTTC
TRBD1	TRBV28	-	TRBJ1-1	CASSLPGTGANEAFF	TGTGCCAGCAGTTTACCCGGGACAGGAGCTAATGAAGCTTTCTTT
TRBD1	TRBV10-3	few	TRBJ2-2	CAIRTGDSAGELFF	TGTGCCATCAGGACAGGGGATTCCGCCGGGGAGCTGTTTTTT
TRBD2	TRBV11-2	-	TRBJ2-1	CASSWTSLPYNEQFF	TGTGCCAGCAGCTGGACTAGTTTGCCCTACAATGAGCAGTTCTTC
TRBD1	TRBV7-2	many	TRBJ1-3	CASSGRTGIGNTIYF	TGTGCCAGCAGCGGACGGACAGGGATCGGAAACACCATATATTTT
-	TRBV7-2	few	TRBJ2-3	CASSSPPTDTQYF	TGTGCCAGCAGCTCGCCACCCACAGATACGCAGTATTTT
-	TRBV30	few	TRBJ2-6	CAWTLNLWGAGANVLTF	TGTGCCTGGACCCTTAACCTGTGGGGTGCTGGGGCCAACGTCCTGACTTTC
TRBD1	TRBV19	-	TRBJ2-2	CASRKRPGQDNTGELFF	TGTGCCAGTAGAAAACGCCCGGGACAGGACAACACCGGGGAGCTGTTTTTT
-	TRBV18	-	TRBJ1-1	CASSRVKDFNTEAFF	TGTGCCAGCTCACGGGTCAAGGACTTCAACACTGAAGCTTTCTTT
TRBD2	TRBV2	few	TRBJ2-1	CASSEDNGRASEQFF	TGTGCCAGCAGTGAAGATAACGGGAGGGCCAGTGAGCAGTTCTTC
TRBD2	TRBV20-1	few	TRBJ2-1	CSARTSFHNEQFF	TGCAGTGCTAGGACTAGCTTCCACAATGAGCAGTTCTTC